This T cell receptor beta chain is from a study of T cell responses to AZD1222 COVID-19 vaccine (dated by TCRdb to 2020 to 2023). Background for the entire study: AZD1222 recipients whose second dose came at about 4 weeks and those whose second dose came at about 12 weeks were combined into one group, since spike-specific TCR depth and breadth did not differ between the two schedules. A total of 230 or so trial participants underwent TCR sequencing, of whom nearly 210 received two doses of AZD1222 and some 25 received two doses of the MenACWY control vaccine. Trial participants were enrolled into age subgroups of 18-55, 56-69 and 70-plus years, which contained about 150, 28 and 57 TCR-sequenced participants, respectively. The full study reports these points: In the small 56-69-year group, the increase in depth fell short of significance, most likely because of low power. Because no samples from the day 14 peak response were available, repertoires could be characterized only after the peak T cell response. Reportedly, close to half of the unique spike-specific TCRs recognized epitopes lying outside the regions that are mutated in the B.1.351 and B.1.1.7 variants. Participants were mostly white British and included more females than males, and it was suggested by the authors that clonal diversity may have been underestimated. The vaccine-associated CD4 TCRs covered the entire spike protein, and the dominant responses fell in regions 160-218 and 743-854. A significant rise in spike-specific TCR breadth and depth was observed after two AZD1222 doses relative to day 0 and relative to MenACWY recipients. Conclusions about previously exposed vaccinees are limited because only six or seven AZD1222 recipients were SARS-CoV-2 seropositive at baseline.

The CDR3 regions of human TCRbeta chains were analyzed by immunosequencing. Under the source paper's analysis protocol: Repertoire TCRs were matched against a reference library of SARS-CoV-2-specific TCRs generated with the MIRA antigen-specificity platform. Breadth meant the fraction of unique TCRs that were SARS-CoV-2-associated, whereas depth meant the fraction of total T cells that were SARS-CoV-2-associated. Using the MIRA data, every spike-specific TCR was mapped to the spike region that the TCR reacted to and assigned to either a CD4 or a CD8 class. Log10-transformed breadth and depth values were compared by one-way ANOVA with Sidak's multiple comparisons tests. Drawn from immuneACCESS, this table holds only the in-frame rearrangements with V and J called that TCRdb kept. Clones are partly lost; checked studies trace under half to an unresolved V gene and leave the rest unexplained. V and J calls and clone size come straight from that table; D and trimming were deduced from the DNA. Across this sample there are under 150,000 clones, with around nine tenths seen only once. Jointly, the top ten make up about 29% of the sample.

Regarding this clone: No antigen is known for it. Within one base of it there is no much larger clone, and no base qualities were kept.

The junction carries 19 bases between V and J, which are trimmed by 5 bases and 8 bases respectively. The CDR3 holds 16 amino acids from the cysteine to the phenylalanine. Just CDR3 DNA is preserved here, 48 bases in frame from base 1. CDR1 and CDR2 are drawn from the germline V gene (reference sequence): MNHEY, SMNVEV. Read against the paper, the sample's time point label means: baseline before first vaccination. Vaccinee samples were obtained from the UK trials COV001 and COV002, which included a single-blind randomized controlled phase 2/3 trial of AZD1222 (ChAdOx1 nCoV-19) in healthy adults. Trial participant PBMC samples were collected at day 0 and day 28 after the second dose for TCRbeta chain sequencing.

The V and J segments used are TRBV27 and TRBJ1-6, and the D gene may be TRBD1, 5 bases matching. The sequenced sample was peripheral blood, obtained on day 0 of AZD1222 vaccination. This TCR derives from an adult in good health. The DNA reads TGTGCCAGCAGTCTCCGAGGGGCCCTGGGGGATTCACCCCTCCACTTT. It codes for CASSLRGALGDSPLHF.